Listed below are T cell receptor beta chains from one sample, sequenced in a study of T-cell memory formation after mild COVID-19. TCRdb fed the 5' RACE reads into MiXCR, producing one record per CDR3 protein. The repertoire holds 350,000 to 550,000 distinct CDR3 sequences, with over 15% as singletons. The source material was PBMCs or a T cell subset sorted from them (not recorded which). The receptors here all came from a man in his late teens or twenties who had mild COVID-19 (a few samples of this study predate the infection). Cell type and time point are not known. Both conserved end residues are part of each CDR3. D genes are given only for firm matches. A row's size may be missing; if present it is once, few, many or a size class.

TRBJ1-1,TRBV20-1,TRBD1,-,CSAQGQTGGAAEAFF,TGCAGTGCTCAAGGGCAGACAGGGGGCGCGGCTGAAGCTTTCTTT
TRBJ2-3,TRBV5-1,-,many,CASSLEDTQYF,TGTGCCAGCAGCTTGGAAGATACGCAGTATTTT
TRBJ1-1,TRBV28,TRBD1,few,CASSPPRGLKTEAFF,TGTGCCAGCAGTCCACCCAGGGGGTTAAAGACTGAAGCTTTCTTT
TRBJ2-5,TRBV15,TRBD1,few,CATSGDRGRPETQYF,TGTGCCACCAGCGGGGACAGGGGGCGCCCGGAGACCCAGTACTTC
TRBJ1-2,TRBV5-1,TRBD1,few,CASSPPGQDYGYTF,TGCGCCAGCAGCCCGCCGGGACAGGACTATGGCTACACCTTC
TRBJ2-2,TRBV12-3/TRBV12-4,TRBD2,few,CASRAGGLGGELFF,TGTGCCAGCCGAGCGGGGGGGCTTGGCGGGGAGCTGTTTTTT
TRBJ1-2,TRBV7-2,TRBD1,-,CASRERQGSGYTF,TGTGCCAGCAGGGAGAGACAGGGAAGTGGCTACACCTTC
TRBJ2-2,TRBV11-2,TRBD1,few,CASSSRWRQGNHTGELFF,TGTGCCAGCAGCTCAAGATGGCGACAGGGCAATCACACCGGGGAGCTGTTTTTT
TRBJ1-6,TRBV6-6,-,-,CASTWSDGTLHF,TGTGCCAGCACCTGGTCGGATGGTACCCTCCACTTT
TRBJ2-7,TRBV6-5,TRBD1,-,CASRYSKTGNYYEQYF,TGTGCCAGCAGGTACTCGAAGACAGGGAACTACTACGAGCAGTACTTC
TRBJ2-2,TRBV9,-,-,CASSVEYQGRRTGELFF,TGTGCCAGCAGCGTAGAATACCAGGGGCGGCGGACCGGGGAGCTGTTTTTT
TRBJ2-7,TRBV7-8,-,-,CASSGPLGEQYF,TGTGCCAGCAGCGGCCCCCTAGGCGAGCAGTACTTC
TRBJ1-1,TRBV20-1,-,-,CSDRTVMNTEAFF,TGCAGTGACCGGACAGTCATGAACACTGAAGCTTTCTTT
TRBJ2-7,TRBV7-2,-,few,CASSLVWESSYEQYF,TGTGCCAGCAGCTTAGTGTGGGAGAGCTCCTACGAGCAGTACTTC
TRBJ2-2,TRBV24-1,-,-,CAASGTPPNTGELFF,TGTGCCGCATCCGGGACACCGCCGAACACCGGGGAGCTGTTTTTT
TRBJ2-2,TRBV15,TRBD1,-,CATSEGATGELFF,TGTGCCACCAGCGAGGGGGCCACCGGGGAGCTGTTTTTT
TRBJ2-1,TRBV3-1,TRBD2,-,CASSQGTSASSSYNEQFF,TGTGCCAGCAGCCAAGGGACTAGCGCTTCAAGCTCCTACAATGAGCAGTTCTTC
TRBJ2-4,TRBV10-2,TRBD1,few,CASGDRGWGIQYF,TGCGCCAGCGGCGACAGGGGGTGGGGCATTCAGTACTTC
TRBJ2-3,TRBV5-1,TRBD1,few,CASSQGQAGSGVTDTQYF,TGCGCCAGCAGCCAGGGACAGGCAGGGTCCGGGGTCACAGATACGCAGTATTTT
TRBJ1-2,TRBV7-2,-,-,CASRFDGASLGYTF,TGTGCCAGCAGGTTCGACGGGGCCTCCCTTGGCTACACCTTC
TRBJ1-1,TRBV6-6,-,-,CASRHADGSTRAFF,TGTGCCAGCAGGCATGCGGACGGATCGACCCGAGCTTTCTTT
TRBJ2-2,TRBV7-9,-,few,CASSRFGVTGELFF,TGTGCCAGCAGCCGGTTCGGAGTGACCGGGGAGCTGTTTTTT
TRBJ1-2,TRBV12-3/TRBV12-4,TRBD1,-,CASSVRRTGGYTF,TGTGCCAGCAGCGTTCGACGGACAGGGGGTTACACCTTC
TRBJ2-6,TRBV29-1,-,-,CSVEVPRSGANVLTF,TGCAGCGTTGAAGTACCCCGCTCTGGGGCCAACGTCCTGACTTTC
TRBJ2-3,TRBV5-6,TRBD1,few,CASSTPGQGTTDTQYF,TGTGCCAGCAGCACGCCGGGACAGGGGACCACAGATACGCAGTATTTT
TRBJ2-2,TRBV5-4,TRBD1,few,CASSLARTGNTGELFF,TGTGCCAGCAGCTTGGCCCGGACAGGAAACACCGGGGAGCTGTTTTTT
TRBJ2-2,TRBV5-1,-,-,CASTWPSTGTGELFF,TGCGCCAGCACCTGGCCCTCTACAGGGACCGGGGAGCTGTTTTTT
TRBJ2-4,TRBV7-2,-,-,CASSLDPGNIQYF,TGTGCCAGCAGCTTAGACCCGGGGAACATTCAGTACTTC
TRBJ2-5,TRBV7-2,-,-,CASLGQETQYF,TGTGCCAGCCTAGGACAAGAGACCCAGTACTTC
TRBJ2-1,TRBV7-9,TRBD1,few,CASSSGQGAHNEQFF,TGTGCCAGCAGCTCGGGACAGGGGGCCCACAATGAGCAGTTCTTC
TRBJ1-5,TRBV5-6,-,-,CSSSGGRNQPQHF,TGTTCCAGCAGTGGGGGGCGGAATCAGCCCCAGCATTTT
TRBJ1-2,TRBV20-1,-,few,CSASRVERTPRGYTF,TGCAGTGCTAGCCGAGTGGAGCGGACCCCACGCGGCTACACCTTC
TRBJ2-1,TRBV5-1,-,-,CASSSLGSGEQFF,TGCGCCAGCAGCTCCCTAGGAAGCGGTGAGCAGTTCTTC
TRBJ1-2,TRBV10-2,-,few,CASSESGANYGYTF,TGCGCCAGCAGTGAGTCGGGGGCCAACTATGGCTACACCTTC
TRBJ2-4,TRBV7-8,TRBD1,few,CASSWATGLDIQYF,TGTGCCAGCAGCTGGGCGACAGGGTTGGACATTCAGTACTTC
TRBJ1-2,TRBV12-3/TRBV12-4,-,few,CASSLTRYGYTF,TGTGCCAGCAGTTTAACGCGCTATGGCTACACCTTC
TRBJ1-4,TRBV29-1,TRBD1,-,CSASGTGREKLFF,TGCAGCGCCTCCGGGACAGGGCGTGAAAAACTGTTTTTT
TRBJ2-5,TRBV7-9,-,few,CASTISQETQYF,TGTGCCAGCACCATATCCCAAGAGACCCAGTACTTC
TRBJ2-2,TRBV9,-,-,CASSVSGANTGELFF,TGTGCCAGCAGCGTGTCAGGGGCGAACACCGGGGAGCTGTTTTTT
TRBJ2-2,TRBV5-4,TRBD1,few,CASSSPQGQGSGELFF,TGTGCCAGCAGCTCACCCCAGGGACAGGGGTCCGGGGAGCTGTTTTTT
TRBJ2-7,TRBV3-1,-,many,CASGGQPSYEQYF,TGTGCCAGCGGGGGCCAACCCTCCTACGAGCAGTACTTC
TRBJ1-1,TRBV12-3/TRBV12-4,-,-,CSSTPGTEAFF,TGTTCCAGCACCCCCGGCACTGAAGCTTTCTTT
TRBJ2-1,TRBV5-1,TRBD2,-,CASSSPSGGPSSYNEQFF,TGCGCCAGCAGCTCGCCTAGCGGGGGCCCAAGCTCCTACAATGAGCAGTTCTTC
TRBJ1-4,TRBV28,TRBD1,-,CATLRQGEKLFF,TGTGCCACCTTACGACAGGGAGAAAAACTGTTTTTT
TRBJ2-3,TRBV4-3,TRBD1,many,CASSQGTGQGLDTQYF,TGCGCCAGCAGCCAAGGGACAGGGCAGGGGTTGGATACGCAGTATTTT
TRBJ2-4,TRBV5-5,-,many,CASSLDSPKNIQYF,TGTGCCAGCAGCTTAGACTCCCCGAAAAACATTCAGTACTTC
TRBJ2-5,TRBV9,TRBD1,-,CASSALSGTGETQYF,TGTGCCAGCAGCGCGCTATCAGGGACAGGGGAGACCCAGTACTTC
TRBJ2-1,TRBV4-1,TRBD2,-,CASSRDGLAGDNEQFF,TGCGCCAGCAGCCGGGACGGACTAGCGGGGGACAATGAGCAGTTCTTC
TRBJ2-3,TRBV30,-,few,CAWSVASPDTQYF,TGTGCCTGGAGTGTGGCTAGCCCAGATACGCAGTATTTT
TRBJ1-6,TRBV4-3,-,few,CASSQDGAGRGSPLHF,TGCGCCAGCAGCCAAGATGGTGCAGGACGGGGTTCACCCCTCCACTTT
TRBJ1-4,TRBV5-1,-,few,CASSFSGGTNEKLFF,TGCGCCAGCAGCTTCTCCGGGGGTACTAATGAAAAACTGTTTTTT
TRBJ2-1,TRBV6-2/TRBV6-3,TRBD2,many,CASSNPRGGRRSNEQFF,TGTGCCAGCAGTAACCCGCGGGGGGGCCGGCGGAGCAATGAGCAGTTCTTC
TRBJ2-3,TRBV15,-,-,CATSSMRTGTDTQYF,TGTGCCACCAGCAGCATGAGGACAGGCACAGATACGCAGTATTTT
TRBJ2-7,TRBV6-5,-,few,CASSYSESYEQYF,TGTGCCAGCAGTTACTCTGAATCCTACGAGCAGTACTTC
TRBJ2-7,TRBV20-1,-,-,CSARELDGGYEQYF,TGCAGTGCTAGAGAGTTAGACGGAGGCTACGAGCAGTACTTC